The clone carrying this T cell receptor (beta chain) came up once. These data originate in a study of shared clonotypes between healthy human individuals. The CDR3 spans 14 residues. The ends were cut back, 0 bases at V and 1 base at J, with 7 bases in the middle. Germline V lookup: CDR1 SGDLS, CDR2 YYNGEE. Assay used: immunoSEQ multiplex PCR; TCRdb lists only in-frame clones, some missing. The table lists 150,000 to 200,000 clones, around 63% of them singletons. The sample comprised memory CD4+ T cells sorted from blood. Sample subset: CD45RA-negative fraction. The rearrangement joins TRBV9 to TRBJ1-1; D is ambiguous. This clonotype was obtained from a man aged 25-45 years in good health. The CDR3 sequence: CASSVVVGNTEAFF. The CDR3 DNA sequence: TGTGCCAGCAGCGTAGTCGTGGGGAACACTGAAGCTTTCTTT.